This T cell receptor beta chain was sequenced for a study of T cell responses to AZD1222 COVID-19 vaccine. Whole-study findings and limits: Across the whole spike, CD4 TCRs peaked at regions 160-218 and 743-854. As reported, nearly half of all spike-specific TCRs target variant regions that are unmutated.

Sequencing used immunoSEQ multiplex PCR; TCRdb keeps in-frame clones, though not all of them. The sample contains approximately 140,000 clones, 90% of which appear only once. Pooling of second doses given at about 4 or about 12 weeks was done. The CDR3 contains 14 residues. V was cut by 0 bases and J by 3 bases, with 7 bases left in between. Germline V gene sequence: CDR1 SGHRS, CDR2 YFSETQ. On this clone: Its antigen is not known.

The rearrangement uses TRBV5-1 and TRBJ1-3; unclear D gene. The sequenced sample was peripheral blood, obtained 28 days after the second AZD1222 dose. This TCR was sampled from an adult who received the AZD1222 COVID-19 vaccine. This chain's CDR3 is CASSLASYGNTIYF. CDR3 sequence (DNA): TGCGCCAGCAGCTTGGCCAGTTATGGAAACACCATATATTTT.